This passage covers 10 T cell receptor beta chains from one sample sequenced in a study of regulatory T cells in long-lasting Graves disease. Time point denoted: newly diagnosed GD, antithyroid drugs for less than 3 months. Generation of the TCR library employed RNA extracted from PBMCs. HTBI primers from iRepertoire and Arm-PCR of CDR3 regions yielded the TCR beta libraries. TCRdb ran MiXCR on the multiplex PCR reads and lists one entry per CDR3 protein. The data hold about 450,000 distinct CDR3 sequences, with about 15% observed a single time. A further study also used this sample, focusing on T cells in Graves' hyperthyroidism and ophthalmopathy.

The sequencing used peripheral blood mononuclear cells (PBMCs), collected at new diagnosis, from a patient treated with antithyroid drugs. The receptors shown here come from a woman aged 50 to 60 with Graves disease.

This clonotype was detected ten times or more. The genes are TRBV27 and TRBJ2-1; D not certain. The CDR3 has 14 amino acids. V was trimmed by 5 bases and J by 6 bases, leaving 14 bases between them. Germline lookup yields CDR1 MNHEY and CDR2 SMNVEV (reference sequence). The CDR3 coding sequence is TGTGCCAGCAGTCAGCACTGGGGTGCCAATGAGCAGTTCTTC. It translates to CASSQHWGANEQFF.

The rearrangement links TRBV5-1 to TRBJ2-1; tentative D call: TRBD2 (6 bases). Between the trimmed V and J ends, which lost 4 bases and 5 bases, there was a span of 13 bases. This CDR3 contains 14 residues. Germline V gives CDR1 SGHRS, CDR2 YFSETQ. CDR3 protein: CASSVEGRHNEQFF. CDR3 DNA: TGCGCCAGCAGCGTGGAGGGCCGGCACAATGAGCAGTTCTTC.

In its sample, this clonotype was seen a few times. The chain's CDR3 is CASRGLAGKGDNEQFF. The CDR3 DNA reads TGTGCCAGTAGGGGACTAGCGGGAAAAGGAGACAATGAGCAGTTCTTC. The chain recombines TRBV19 with TRBJ2-1; 13 nucleotides align to TRBD2. After removal of 6 bases from V and 5 bases from J, the junction contained 7 bases not matched to a gene. This CDR3 is 16 amino acids long. In germline, CDR1 is LNHDA, CDR2 SQIVND (reference sequence).

As DNA, the CDR3 is TGTGCCAGCAGCGATCAGGTAGAGACCCAGTACTTC. This encodes CASSDQVETQYF. This chain uses TRBV7-9 with TRBJ2-5; D remains unclear. The V and J ends lost 5 bases and 4 bases respectively, with 8 bases between them. The CDR3 consists of 12 residues. Germline V gene data show CDR1 as SEHNR and CDR2 as FQNEAQ (reference sequence).

The rearrangement uses TRBV5-1 and TRBJ1-2; D might be TRBD1 (5 bases). Germline CDR1 reads SGHRS; CDR2 reads YFSETQ. V lost 1 base, J lost 4 bases, and 11 bases lay in between. This CDR3 comprises 14 residues. CDR3 amino acids: CASSLRRGIYGYTF. The CDR3 DNA follows: TGCGCCAGCAGCTTGCGGCGGGGGATCTATGGCTACACCTTC.

This clonotype showed up many times. No DNA is shown, since the ends of the CDR3 on it are uncertain; the CDR3 is the one TCRdb lists. The V gene is TRBV11-2, the J gene TRBJ2-2. The germline gives CDR1 SGHAT, CDR2 FQNNGV. The CDR3 is 15 residues long, counting both termini. The CDR3 is CASSSGVVPAGSCFF.

The V gene is TRBV10-3, the J gene TRBJ1-5, with D tentatively TRBD1 (5 bases). Deletions cut 3 bases from V and 4 bases from J, with 19 bases between. This CDR3 has 17 residues. CDR1 is ENHRY and CDR2 is SYGVKD in the germline V gene. The CDR3 loop is CAISDPRSGKGNQPQHF. The DNA for the CDR3 is TGTGCCATCAGTGACCCTAGGTCAGGCAAGGGGAATCAGCCCCAGCATTTT.

This clonotype was counted at least ten times. The genes are TRBV5-8 and TRBJ1-5; 7 bases align to TRBD1. V lost 4 bases, J lost 5 bases, and 6 bases stayed unmatched. Germline assignment: CDR1 SGHTS and CDR2 YDEGEE. This CDR3 has 14 residues. The chain's CDR3 is CASSTDRPHQPQHF. DNA of the CDR3: TGTGCCAGCAGCACGGACAGGCCCCATCAGCCCCAGCATTTT.

This clonotype has a count of ten or more. The V gene is TRBV3-1, the J gene TRBJ2-3, with TRBD2 identical over 7 bases. After removal of 3 bases from V and 5 bases from J, the junction contained 8 bases not matched to a gene. Germline CDR1 reads LGHDT; CDR2 reads YNNKEL (reference sequence). The CDR3 consists of 15 residues. The CDR3 DNA is TGTGCCAGCAGCCATCCGGGACTAATAGGAGATACGCAGTATTTT. It specifies CASSHPGLIGDTQYF.

This clonotype showed up just a few times. The genes are TRBV25-1 and TRBJ2-1; 9 nucleotides align to TRBD2. CDR3 length: 19 amino acids. The germline V gene encodes CDR1 MGHDK and CDR2 SYGVNS. V was clipped by 4 bases and J by 0 bases; unmatched bases: 13. CDR3 in DNA: TGTGCCAGCAGTGTATCAATCCCGGGACTAGCATCCTCCTACAATGAGCAGTTCTTC. Residues: CASSVSIPGLASSYNEQFF.